A selection of T cell receptor beta chains follows, all from one sample in a study of blood T cell repertoires in COVID-19. Generated by immunoSEQ multiplex PCR, the TCRdb table keeps only in-frame clones and is missing some. Of about 120,000 clones in the sample, about 87% were seen once. Sample: peripheral blood. These receptors originate from a woman aged 45-65 years with acute or convalescent COVID-19. Both conserved end residues are part of each CDR3. A D gene is named only where the DNA matches it firmly. For some rows the clone size is stated as once, few or many, or as a class when expanded; others skip it.

abundance: -; v_gene: TRBV5-8; j_gene: TRBJ1-4; d_gene: -; CDR3nt: TGTGCCAGCAGACAGACGGGGGGCTATCATAATGAAAAACTGTTTTTT; CDR3aa: CASRQTGGYHNEKLFF
abundance: -; v_gene: TRBV5-5; j_gene: TRBJ1-6; d_gene: -; CDR3nt: TGTGCCAGCAGAAAAGACAGAGATTCACCCCTCCACTTT; CDR3aa: CASRKDRDSPLHF
abundance: -; v_gene: TRBV25-1; j_gene: TRBJ2-4; d_gene: -; CDR3nt: TGTGCCAGCAGTGCCATCGGAGAGACGGCCAAAAACATTCAGTACTTC; CDR3aa: CASSAIGETAKNIQYF
abundance: once; v_gene: TRBV11-2; j_gene: TRBJ2-1; d_gene: -; CDR3nt: TGTGCCAGCAGCTCGGAGCGGGTGCTCTACAATGAGCAGTTCTTC; CDR3aa: CASSSERVLYNEQFF
abundance: -; v_gene: TRBV5-1; j_gene: TRBJ1-2; d_gene: -; CDR3nt: TGCGCCAGCAGCTTTGCGGTTAGGGGGAACTATGGCTACACCTTC; CDR3aa: CASSFAVRGNYGYTF
abundance: -; v_gene: TRBV7-2; j_gene: TRBJ2-1; d_gene: -; CDR3nt: TGTGCCAGCAGAAAAGGCCCGGGGGACAGCGGGCCGGGTGAGCAGTTCTTC; CDR3aa: CASRKGPGDSGPGEQFF
abundance: once; v_gene: TRBV5-4; j_gene: TRBJ2-1; d_gene: -; CDR3nt: TGTGCCAGCAGCTTGAATACAGGGCAAAATGAGCAGTTCTTC; CDR3aa: CASSLNTGQNEQFF
abundance: -; v_gene: TRBV7-8; j_gene: TRBJ2-5; d_gene: TRBD2; CDR3nt: TGTGCCAGCAGCATAGCGGGAGGGGAAGAGACCCAGTACTTC; CDR3aa: CASSIAGGEETQYF
abundance: few; v_gene: TRBV10-3; j_gene: TRBJ2-1; d_gene: TRBD2; CDR3nt: TGTGCCATCAAAATAGCGGGAGGGCCCTACAATGAGCAGTTCTTC; CDR3aa: CAIKIAGGPYNEQFF
abundance: -; v_gene: TRBV3-1/TRBV3-2; j_gene: TRBJ2-7; d_gene: TRBD1; CDR3nt: TGTGCCAGCAGCCTGCGACAGGGCGGCTACGAGCAGTACTTC; CDR3aa: CASSLRQGGYEQYF
abundance: -; v_gene: TRBV5-6; j_gene: TRBJ1-4; d_gene: -; CDR3nt: TGTGCCAGCAGCTTAAAAGGGGTCTTTGCGGAAAAACTGTTTTTT; CDR3aa: CASSLKGVFAEKLFF
abundance: -; v_gene: TRBV5-1; j_gene: TRBJ2-3; d_gene: TRBD2; CDR3nt: TGCGCCAGCCGACCCGGGACTACCACAGATACGCAGTATTTT; CDR3aa: CASRPGTTTDTQYF
abundance: many; v_gene: TRBV29-1; j_gene: TRBJ2-3; d_gene: -; CDR3nt: TGCAGCGTGTGGACTGCAGATACGCAGTATTTT; CDR3aa: CSVWTADTQYF
abundance: -; v_gene: TRBV7-9; j_gene: TRBJ2-1; d_gene: TRBD2; CDR3nt: TGTGCCAGCAGCTTAGGCTGGGGCGGGAGGGTCGTCAATGAGCAGTTCTTC; CDR3aa: CASSLGWGGRVVNEQFF
abundance: -; v_gene: TRBV7-2; j_gene: TRBJ2-2; d_gene: TRBD1; CDR3nt: TGTGCCAGCAGCGATACCGGGACAGCCCTCGAGCGCGGGGAGCTGTTTTTT; CDR3aa: CASSDTGTALERGELFF
abundance: -; v_gene: TRBV5-1; j_gene: TRBJ2-1; d_gene: -; CDR3nt: TGCGCCAGCAGCTTGGTCCCCCTAGCACTAGAGATTTTCAATGAGCAGTTCTTC; CDR3aa: CASSLVPLALEIFNEQFF
abundance: -; v_gene: TRBV10-2; j_gene: TRBJ2-1; d_gene: TRBD2; CDR3nt: TGCGCCAGCAAACACCCTAGCGGGGGTGTTGATGAGCAGTTCTTC; CDR3aa: CASKHPSGGVDEQFF
abundance: -; v_gene: TRBV28; j_gene: TRBJ2-7; d_gene: TRBD2; CDR3nt: TGTGCCAGCTTTTCCGGGGGGAGGTACGAGCAGTACTTC; CDR3aa: CASFSGGRYEQYF
abundance: -; v_gene: TRBV6-4; j_gene: TRBJ1-1; d_gene: TRBD1; CDR3nt: TGTGCCAGCGATAGACAGGGGGCAAGGTGGAAGGCTGAAGCTTTCTTT; CDR3aa: CASDRQGARWKAEAFF
abundance: -; v_gene: TRBV5-1; j_gene: TRBJ2-3; d_gene: -; CDR3nt: TGCGCCAGCAGCACCTCGGGGGATAGCACAGATACGCAGTATTTT; CDR3aa: CASSTSGDSTDTQYF
abundance: -; v_gene: TRBV20-1; j_gene: TRBJ2-7; d_gene: -; CDR3nt: TGCAGTGCTAGGAGCGGTCACGAGCAGTACTTC; CDR3aa: CSARSGHEQYF
abundance: -; v_gene: TRBV11-3; j_gene: TRBJ2-7; d_gene: TRBD1; CDR3nt: TGTGCCAGCAGCTTAGGAGGGGGCCAAACCTACGAGCAGTACTTC; CDR3aa: CASSLGGGQTYEQYF
abundance: many; v_gene: TRBV5-8; j_gene: TRBJ2-3; d_gene: TRBD2; CDR3nt: TGTGCCAGCAGCGGGACTAGCGGGACAGATACGCAGTATTTT; CDR3aa: CASSGTSGTDTQYF
abundance: once; v_gene: TRBV19; j_gene: TRBJ2-7; d_gene: -; CDR3nt: TGTGCCAGTAGTTTATCAGCGCCCCGGAACGAGCAGTACTTC; CDR3aa: CASSLSAPRNEQYF
abundance: -; v_gene: TRBV5-8; j_gene: TRBJ1-1; d_gene: TRBD1; CDR3nt: TGTGCCACCCTTGCAGGGGGGTTAGAAGCTTTCTTT; CDR3aa: CATLAGGLEAFF
abundance: -; v_gene: TRBV7-9; j_gene: TRBJ2-5; d_gene: TRBD2; CDR3nt: TGTGCCAGCCAAAAACGGGAGGGACAAGAGACCCAGTACTTC; CDR3aa: CASQKREGQETQYF
abundance: -; v_gene: TRBV28; j_gene: TRBJ2-3; d_gene: -; CDR3nt: TGTGCCAGCAGTCAACAGGGATGGGGGGATACGCAGTATTTT; CDR3aa: CASSQQGWGDTQYF
abundance: once; v_gene: TRBV30; j_gene: TRBJ2-6; d_gene: -; CDR3nt: TGTGCCTGGAGTTACTCTGGGGCCAACGTCCTGACTTTC; CDR3aa: CAWSYSGANVLTF
abundance: -; v_gene: TRBV18; j_gene: TRBJ1-5; d_gene: TRBD1; CDR3nt: TGTGCCAGCTCACCCCTCCCAGGGGGTATGGAGCCCCAGCATTTT; CDR3aa: CASSPLPGGMEPQHF
abundance: -; v_gene: TRBV5-1; j_gene: TRBJ2-1; d_gene: -; CDR3nt: TGCGCCAGCAGCTTGGCCCCGACTAAATACAATGAGCAGTTCTTC; CDR3aa: CASSLAPTKYNEQFF
abundance: -; v_gene: TRBV28; j_gene: TRBJ2-7; d_gene: -; CDR3nt: TGTGCCAGCAGTTTATGGGGGGCCAGCCCCTACGAGCAGTACTTC; CDR3aa: CASSLWGASPYEQYF
abundance: -; v_gene: TRBV6-6; j_gene: TRBJ2-2; d_gene: -; CDR3nt: TGTGCCAGCAGTTTGCTCGGGACACCGAACACCGGGGAGCTGTTTTTT; CDR3aa: CASSLLGTPNTGELFF
abundance: -; v_gene: TRBV6-5; j_gene: TRBJ2-3; d_gene: -; CDR3nt: TGTGCCAGCAGGAGCGATACAGATACGCAGTATTTT; CDR3aa: CASRSDTDTQYF
abundance: -; v_gene: TRBV7-7; j_gene: TRBJ1-5; d_gene: -; CDR3nt: TGTGCCAGCAGCTTAGCAATTCAGCCAGGGGATAATCAGCCCCAGCATTTT; CDR3aa: CASSLAIQPGDNQPQHF
abundance: -; v_gene: TRBV30; j_gene: TRBJ2-7; d_gene: -; CDR3nt: TGTGCCTGGAACCCACAGGGTTTTCCCTCCTACGAGCAGTACTTC; CDR3aa: CAWNPQGFPSYEQYF
abundance: -; v_gene: TRBV4-3; j_gene: TRBJ2-3; d_gene: -; CDR3nt: TGCGCCAGCAGCCAAGATCTACCGGGAGGCACAGATACGCAGTATTTT; CDR3aa: CASSQDLPGGTDTQYF
abundance: -; v_gene: TRBV24-1; j_gene: TRBJ2-3; d_gene: -; CDR3nt: TGTGCCACCAGTGCGGGACATAAAACAGATACGCAGTATTTT; CDR3aa: CATSAGHKTDTQYF
abundance: -; v_gene: TRBV7-2; j_gene: TRBJ2-7; d_gene: -; CDR3nt: TGTGCCAGCAGACTTCTACTAGAGGGGAGGGAGCAGTACTTC; CDR3aa: CASRLLLEGREQYF
abundance: -; v_gene: TRBV18; j_gene: TRBJ2-5; d_gene: -; CDR3nt: TGTGCCAGCTCATCGGACAGACGAGAGACCCAGTACTTC; CDR3aa: CASSSDRRETQYF
abundance: -; v_gene: TRBV12-3/TRBV12-4; j_gene: TRBJ1-5; d_gene: -; CDR3nt: TGTGCCAGCAGCCCCTCCAGGCAGCCCCAGCATTTT; CDR3aa: CASSPSRQPQHF
abundance: -; v_gene: TRBV10-2; j_gene: TRBJ1-1; d_gene: -; CDR3nt: TGCGCCAGCAGTGAAACAGGTAACACTGAAGCTTTCTTT; CDR3aa: CASSETGNTEAFF